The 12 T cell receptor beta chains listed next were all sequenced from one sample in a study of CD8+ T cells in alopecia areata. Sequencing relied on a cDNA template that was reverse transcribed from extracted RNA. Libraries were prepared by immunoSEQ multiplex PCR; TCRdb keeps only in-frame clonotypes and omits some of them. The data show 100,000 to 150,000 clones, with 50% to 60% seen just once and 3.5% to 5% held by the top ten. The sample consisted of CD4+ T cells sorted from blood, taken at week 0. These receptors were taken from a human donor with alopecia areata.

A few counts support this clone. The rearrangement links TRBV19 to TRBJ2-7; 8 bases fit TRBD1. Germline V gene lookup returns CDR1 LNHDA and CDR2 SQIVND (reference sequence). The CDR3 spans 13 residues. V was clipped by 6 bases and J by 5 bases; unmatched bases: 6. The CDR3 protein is CASSPTGANEQYF. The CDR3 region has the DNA TGTGCCAGTAGCCCGACAGGGGCCAACGAGCAGTACTTC.

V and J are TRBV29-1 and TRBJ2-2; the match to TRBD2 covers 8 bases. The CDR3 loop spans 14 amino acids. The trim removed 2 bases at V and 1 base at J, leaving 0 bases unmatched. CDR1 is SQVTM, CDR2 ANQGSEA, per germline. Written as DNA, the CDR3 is TGCAGCGTTGAACTAGCGGGGAACACCGGGGAGCTGTTTTTT. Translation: CSVELAGNTGELFF.

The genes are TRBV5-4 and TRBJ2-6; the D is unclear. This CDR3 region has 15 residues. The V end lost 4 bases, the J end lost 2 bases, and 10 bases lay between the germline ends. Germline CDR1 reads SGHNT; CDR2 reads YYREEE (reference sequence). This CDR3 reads CASSPRRTGANVLTF. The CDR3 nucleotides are TGTGCCAGCAGCCCTAGAAGAACTGGGGCCAACGTCCTGACTTTC.

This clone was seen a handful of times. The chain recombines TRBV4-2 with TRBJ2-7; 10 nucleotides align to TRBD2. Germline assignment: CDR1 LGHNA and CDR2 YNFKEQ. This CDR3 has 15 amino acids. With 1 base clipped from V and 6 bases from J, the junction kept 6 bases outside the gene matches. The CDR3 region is CASSQGAGGPLEQYF. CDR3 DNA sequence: TGTGCCAGCAGCCAAGGAGCGGGGGGGCCTCTCGAGCAGTACTTC.

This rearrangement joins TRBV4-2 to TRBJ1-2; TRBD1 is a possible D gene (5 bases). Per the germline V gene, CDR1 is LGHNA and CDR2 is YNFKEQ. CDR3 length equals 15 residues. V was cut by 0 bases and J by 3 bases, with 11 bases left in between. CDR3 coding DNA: TGTGCCAGCAGCCAAGATCAGACAGCGGACTATGGCTACACCTTC. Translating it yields CASSQDQTADYGYTF.

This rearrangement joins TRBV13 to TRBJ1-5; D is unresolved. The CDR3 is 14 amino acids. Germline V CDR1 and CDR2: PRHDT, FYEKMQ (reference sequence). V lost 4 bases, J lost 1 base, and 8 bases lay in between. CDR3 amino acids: CASSSARSNQPQHF. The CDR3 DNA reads TGTGCCAGCAGCTCCGCCCGGAGCAATCAGCCCCAGCATTTT.

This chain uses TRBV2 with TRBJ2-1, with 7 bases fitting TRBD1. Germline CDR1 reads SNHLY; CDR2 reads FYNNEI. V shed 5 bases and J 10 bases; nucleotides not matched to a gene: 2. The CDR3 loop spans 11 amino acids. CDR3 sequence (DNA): TGTGCCAGCAGTAAACAGGGGGAGCAGTTCTTC. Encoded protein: CASSKQGEQFF. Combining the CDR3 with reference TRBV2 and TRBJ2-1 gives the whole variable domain EPEVTQTPSHQVTQMGQEVILRCVPISNHLYFYWYRQILGQKVEFLVSFYNNEISEKSEIFDDQFSVERPDGSNFTLKIRSTKLEDSAMYFCASSKQGEQFFGPGTRLTVL.

For the CDR3, the DNA is TGCGCCAGCAGCTTGGCCTGGGGGGGCACTGAAGCTTTCTTT. Residues: CASSLAWGGTEAFF. The V call is TRBV5-1, the J call TRBJ1-1; tentative D call: TRBD1 (5 bases). The germline CDR1 and CDR2 sequences are SGHRS and YFSETQ. CDR3 length equals 14 residues. V lost 0 bases and J lost 4, with 10 bases in between. Supplemented by reference TRBV5-1 and TRBJ1-1, the full variable domain reads KAGVTQTPRYLIKTRGQQVTLSCSPISGHRSVSWYQQTPGQGLQFLFEYFSETQRNKGNFPGRFSGRQFSNSRSEMNVSTLELGDSALYLCASSLAWGGTEAFFGQGTRLTVV.

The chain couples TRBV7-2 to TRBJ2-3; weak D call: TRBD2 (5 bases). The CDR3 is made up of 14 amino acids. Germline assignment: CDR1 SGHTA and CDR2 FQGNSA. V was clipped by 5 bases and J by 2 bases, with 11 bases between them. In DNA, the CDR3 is TGTGCCAGCAGCCCCGGACTTGCCACAGATACGCAGTATTTT. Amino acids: CASSPGLATDTQYF. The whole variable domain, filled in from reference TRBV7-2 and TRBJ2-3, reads GAGVSQSPSNKVTEKGKDVELRCDPISGHTALYWYRQSLGQGLEFLIYFQGNSAPDKSGLPSDRFSAERTGGSVSTLTIQRTQQEDSAVYLCASSPGLATDTQYFGPGTRLTVL.

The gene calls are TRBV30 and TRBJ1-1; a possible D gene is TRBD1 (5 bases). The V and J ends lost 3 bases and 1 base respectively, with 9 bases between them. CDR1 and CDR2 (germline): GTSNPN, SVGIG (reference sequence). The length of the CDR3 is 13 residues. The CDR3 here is CAWSQGPNTEAFF. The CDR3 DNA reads TGTGCCTGGAGCCAGGGACCGAACACTGAAGCTTTCTTT.

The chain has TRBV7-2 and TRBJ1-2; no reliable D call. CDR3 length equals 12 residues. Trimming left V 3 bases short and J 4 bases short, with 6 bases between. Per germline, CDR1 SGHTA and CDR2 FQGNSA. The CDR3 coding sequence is TGTGCCAGCAGCTTGGGCAGCTATGGCTACACCTTC. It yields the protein CASSLGSYGYTF.

CDR3 nucleotides: TGTGCCAGCAGCCGTGGCGGGGCGGACTATGGCTACACCTTC. It encodes CASSRGGADYGYTF. This chain joins TRBV11-2 and TRBJ1-2; D possibly corresponds to TRBD1 (5 bases). CDR3 size: 14 residues. The V end was cut by 5 bases, the J end by 3 bases, with 13 bases between. Germline lookup yields CDR1 SGHAT and CDR2 FQNNGV.